This T cell receptor (beta chain) is drawn from a study of regulatory T cells in long-lasting Graves disease. Findings and caveats of the study: It was possible that the small sample size reduced accuracy.

Germline V gene sequence: CDR1 LNHDA, CDR2 SQIVND (reference sequence). There are 13 residues in the CDR3. Deletions cut 2 bases from V and 6 bases from J, with 11 bases between. The authors built TCR beta libraries using iRepertoire HTBI primers and Arm-PCR of CDR3 regions. TCRdb recomputed calls from the multiplex PCR reads with MiXCR, one row per CDR3 protein. This table holds 620,000 or so distinct CDR3 sequences, less than 20% found once. At least ten counts were recorded for this clonotype. What it recognizes is unknown. Time point in this sample: newly diagnosed GD, antithyroid drugs for less than 3 months. PBMCs provided the RNA from which the TCR library was made. These sequences were also reported in another study, on T cells in Graves' hyperthyroidism and ophthalmopathy. According to that study: Uncontrolled infection, other autoimmune disease, pregnancy and lactation each barred patients from inclusion.

The chain carries TRBV19 and TRBJ2-7, with a weak D call TRBD2 (6 bases). The sample consisted of peripheral blood mononuclear cells (PBMCs), taken at new diagnosis, from a patient treated with antithyroid drugs. This TCR was sampled from a woman aged 30 to 39 with Graves disease. The CDR3 DNA reads TGTGCCAGTAGTATATCCCTGGGAGGCGAGCAGTACTTC. Its protein product is CASSISLGGEQYF.